These 10 T cell receptor beta chains share one sample of origin, sequenced in a study of cytomegalovirus exposure and HLA in healthy donors. Data came from immunoSEQ multiplex PCR; TCRdb stores just in-frame clones and leaves some out. The table shows some 170,000 clones, with around nine tenths occurring only once. Sequenced input: PBMCs. The receptors here all came from a woman under 40 in good health and CMV-seronegative.

This clone was found a few times. The CDR3 loop reads CASSPPGTDYGYTF. DNA of the CDR3: TGTGCCAGCTCACCACCCGGGACAGATTATGGCTACACCTTC. This chain links TRBV18 with TRBJ1-2; 7 bases fit TRBD1. This CDR3 spans 14 amino acids. Trimming took 0 bases from V and 5 from J; bases not matched to a gene: 3. Per germline, CDR1 KGHSH and CDR2 LQKENI.

This chain connects TRBV7-6 to TRBJ1-6; TRBD1 agrees at 8 bases. The CDR3 runs to 14 residues. Germline-derived CDR1 and CDR2 are SGHVS and FNYEAQ. Trimming took 0 bases from V and 11 from J; bases not matched to a gene: 3. The CDR3 nucleotides are TGTGCCAGCAGCTTAGCGCTACAGGGGGCACCCCTCCACTTT. Its translation: CASSLALQGAPLHF.

The V gene is TRBV6-5, the J gene TRBJ2-3; D might be TRBD2 (5 bases). This CDR3 region has 11 residues. Germline CDR1 MNHEY, CDR2 SVGAGI. V lost 5 bases to trimming and J lost 6 bases, with 6 bases between them. As DNA, the CDR3 is TGTGCCAGCAGTAGAGGGGATACGCAGTATTTT. It is translated as CASSRGDTQYF.

This sequence joins TRBV7-6 and TRBJ2-3, with 7 bases aligning to TRBD2. Germline CDR1 reads SGHVS; CDR2 reads FNYEAQ. J gave up 2 bases and V 3 bases, and 5 bases lay outside the gene matches. The CDR3 is made up of 15 amino acids. The CDR3 DNA reads TGTGCCAGCAGCTTCCGGCGGGGGATCACAGATACGCAGTATTTT. Translation gives CASSFRRGITDTQYF. Supplemented by reference TRBV7-6 and TRBJ2-3, the full variable domain reads GAGVSQSPRYKVTKRGQDVALRCDPISGHVSLYWYRQALGQGPEFLTYFNYEAQQDKSGLPNDRFSAERPEGSISTLTIQRTEQRDSAMYRCASSFRRGITDTQYFGPGTRLTVL.

The chain employs TRBV6-1 and TRBJ1-1; 9 bases fit TRBD1. This CDR3 comprises 13 residues. The germline V gene has CDR1 MNHNS and CDR2 SASEGT. V dropped 11 bases and J dropped 5; count of bases not matched to a gene: 9. The CDR3 bases are TGTGCCGGCGGAAGGACAGGGGTGACTGAAGCTTTCTTT. This sequence encodes CAGGRTGVTEAFF.

The V and J genes are TRBV27 and TRBJ1-2, with D possibly being TRBD1 (6 bases). V was cut by 4 bases and J by 2 bases, with 11 bases left in between. The CDR3 loop spans 14 amino acids. Germline values: CDR1 MNHEY, CDR2 SMNVEV (reference sequence). The CDR3, as DNA: TGTGCCAGCAGTTGGGGGGGGCCCAACTATGGCTACACCTTC. The encoded protein is CASSWGGPNYGYTF.

CDR3 nucleotide sequence: TGTGCCAGCAGCTTAGAATTGGGGCGGGGGCGATACAATGAGCAGTTCTTC. It codes for CASSLELGRGRYNEQFF. V is TRBV7-9 and J is TRBJ2-1; tentative D call: TRBD2 (7 bases). V dropped 1 base and J dropped 4 bases, with 17 bases sitting between them. This CDR3 region has 17 residues. Looked up from germline, CDR1 is SEHNR and CDR2 is FQNEAQ (reference sequence).

V usage is TRBV6-1 and J usage is TRBJ2-1, with 13 bases aligning to TRBD2. The CDR3 has 14 residues. From germline, CDR1 is MNHNS and CDR2 SASEGT. V gave up 6 bases and J gave up 8 bases; unmatched junction bases: 4. CDR3 nucleotides: TGTGCCAGCAGCACTAGCGGGGGGGCCGATGAGCAGTTCTTC. Translated, it gives CASSTSGGADEQFF.

The V and J genes are TRBV7-6 and TRBJ1-1; D gene uncertain. The CDR3 loop spans 13 amino acids. Germline V gene lookup returns CDR1 SGHVS and CDR2 FNYEAQ. Trimming stripped 5 bases from V and 5 bases from J, with 12 bases between. CDR3 residues: CASSPRAGTEAFF. In DNA, the CDR3 is TGTGCCAGCAGCCCGAGGGCCGGGACTGAAGCTTTCTTT.

The V call is TRBV6-5, the J call TRBJ1-2; maybe TRBD1 (6 bases). V was trimmed by 8 bases and J by 6 bases, leaving 19 bases between them. Per the germline V gene, CDR1 is MNHEY and CDR2 is SVGAGI. The CDR3 covers 14 residues. The chain's CDR3 is CASCVTGPPDGYTF. The CDR3 DNA reads TGTGCCAGCTGTGTTACAGGGCCTCCAGATGGCTACACCTTC.